The T cell receptor (beta chain) under discussion was sequenced for a study of blood T cell repertoires in COVID-19. Turning to the study itself: Spain, Italy and the United States supplied samples that represented acute and convalescent COVID-19.

Clones were read by immunoSEQ multiplex PCR, and TCRdb kept only the in-frame ones, dropping some. This table holds hundreds of thousands of clones, approximately 84% found once. The germline CDR1 and CDR2 sequences are MNHNY and SVGAGI (reference sequence). The CDR3 is 17 residues long. Trimming took 5 bases from V and 3 from J, leaving 20 bases between them. The specimen sequenced was peripheral blood. This TCR was recovered from a man in his fifties or sixties with acute or convalescent COVID-19. V is TRBV6-6 and J is TRBJ1-5, with no clear D. CDR3 DNA sequence: TGTGCCAGCAGTCTCTTATACGGATGGCAGGACAATCAGCCCCAGCATTTT. It yields the protein CASSLLYGWQDNQPQHF.